These T cell receptor beta chains were read from a single sample in a study of blood T cell repertoires in COVID-19. Only in-frame clones appear in the TCRdb table, and some are missing; sequencing was by immunoSEQ multiplex PCR. The sample contains 71,000 or so clones, 90% of which appear only once. The sequencing sample was made of peripheral blood. The receptors stem from a woman aged 18-29 years with acute or convalescent COVID-19. Each CDR3 is given with its conserved first and last residue. Fields, in order: clone size, J gene, V gene, D gene, CDR3 protein, CDR3 DNA. The D gene is left open where the match is weak. Expanded clones get a size class; other rows say once, few or many, or leave the size out.

size: NA
J: TRBJ1-4
V: TRBV30
D: NA
CDR3: CAWSVRGRVREKLFF
DNA: TGTGCCTGGAGTGTTAGAGGCAGGGTGAGGGAAAAACTGTTTTTT

size: few
J: TRBJ1-1
V: TRBV2
D: NA
CDR3: CASGIQGFGAFF
DNA: TGTGCCAGCGGAATTCAGGGGTTTGGGGCTTTCTTT

size: NA
J: TRBJ2-2
V: TRBV7-9
D: TRBD1
CDR3: CASSFVGQGVAGELFF
DNA: TGTGCCAGCAGCTTTGTTGGACAGGGGGTAGCCGGGGAGCTGTTTTTT

size: NA
J: TRBJ1-1
V: TRBV7-9
D: TRBD1
CDR3: CASSLLTGDTEAFF
DNA: TGTGCCAGCAGCTTACTTACAGGGGACACTGAAGCTTTCTTT

size: NA
J: TRBJ1-5
V: TRBV6-1
D: NA
CDR3: CASSESAGRQPQHF
DNA: TGTGCCAGCAGTGAATCGGCGGGGCGTCAGCCCCAGCATTTT

size: NA
J: TRBJ2-7
V: TRBV27
D: TRBD1
CDR3: CASSPTTGNYEQYF
DNA: TGTGCCAGCAGTCCCACGACAGGGAATTACGAGCAGTACTTC

size: NA
J: TRBJ1-1
V: TRBV7-2
D: NA
CDR3: CASSSGQNTEAFF
DNA: TGTGCCAGCAGCTCAGGACAGAACACTGAAGCTTTCTTT

size: NA
J: TRBJ2-5
V: TRBV6-5
D: NA
CDR3: CASKDRGTLQETQYF
DNA: TGTGCCAGCAAGGACCGGGGGACCCTCCAAGAGACCCAGTACTTC

size: NA
J: TRBJ1-1
V: TRBV19
D: TRBD1
CDR3: CATGTGNMNTEAFF
DNA: TGTGCCACCGGGACAGGGAATATGAACACTGAAGCTTTCTTT

size: NA
J: TRBJ2-1
V: TRBV6-5
D: NA
CDR3: CASSYGSAGLGLEQFF
DNA: TGTGCCAGCAGTTACGGATCAGCCGGACTGGGGTTGGAGCAGTTCTTC